Listed below are T cell receptor beta chains from one sample, sequenced in a study of OX40 agonist ivuxolimab in advanced cancers. Some clones are missing from TCRdb's copy, which holds only in-frame ones; the method was immunoSEQ multiplex PCR. The sample includes tens of thousands of clones, roughly 85% of them seen just once. Sequences were derived from CD4+ or CD8+ T cells sorted from blood, sampled in a trial of the OX40 agonist ivuxolimab. The source of these receptors is an adult with an advanced solid tumor such as melanoma, head and neck, liver or kidney cancer. Both conserved end residues are part of each CDR3. Each record gives: clone size, J gene, D gene, V gene, CDR3 protein, CDR3 DNA. D genes are given only for firm matches. Some rows have no size entry. The others give once, few or many, or a class for an expanded clone.

abundance: -; j_gene: TRBJ1-1; d_gene: -; v_gene: TRBV10-3; CDR3aa: CAIRLGGAGTEAFF; CDR3nt: TGTGCCATCAGACTGGGGGGGGCTGGCACTGAAGCTTTCTTT
abundance: -; j_gene: TRBJ1-6; d_gene: TRBD1; v_gene: TRBV7-3; CDR3aa: CASSAKGQGNSPLHF; CDR3nt: TGTGCCAGCAGCGCGAAGGGACAGGGTAATTCACCCCTCCACTTT
abundance: -; j_gene: TRBJ2-5; d_gene: -; v_gene: TRBV19; CDR3aa: CASTQGGGRETQYF; CDR3nt: TGTGCCAGTACCCAGGGCGGGGGCAGGGAGACCCAGTACTTC
abundance: once; j_gene: TRBJ1-6; d_gene: -; v_gene: TRBV7-2; CDR3aa: CASSLAGNSPLHF; CDR3nt: TGTGCCAGCAGCTTAGCGGGGAATTCACCCCTCCACTTT
abundance: -; j_gene: TRBJ2-1; d_gene: TRBD2; v_gene: TRBV5-1; CDR3aa: CASSLGQRGEQFF; CDR3nt: TGCGCCAGCAGCTTGGGTCAGCGGGGCGAGCAGTTCTTC
abundance: -; j_gene: TRBJ2-5; d_gene: -; v_gene: TRBV2; CDR3aa: CASSTGLGQETQYF; CDR3nt: TGTGCCAGCAGTACGGGACTGGGACAAGAGACCCAGTACTTC
abundance: -; j_gene: TRBJ2-3; d_gene: -; v_gene: TRBV18; CDR3aa: CASSPNSPPGDTQYF; CDR3nt: TGTGCCAGCTCACCAAACTCGCCACCGGGCGATACGCAGTATTTT
abundance: -; j_gene: TRBJ2-3; d_gene: TRBD1; v_gene: TRBV10-3; CDR3aa: CAISEGQGLDTQYF; CDR3nt: TGTGCCATCAGTGAGGGACAGGGGCTTGATACGCAGTATTTT
abundance: -; j_gene: TRBJ1-2; d_gene: -; v_gene: TRBV29-1; CDR3aa: CSVDPGGYTF; CDR3nt: TGCAGCGTGGACCCGGGGGGCTACACCTTC
abundance: -; j_gene: TRBJ1-1; d_gene: -; v_gene: TRBV7-9; CDR3aa: CASSLARVEAFF; CDR3nt: TGTGCCAGCAGCTTAGCGCGGGTTGAAGCTTTCTTT
abundance: -; j_gene: TRBJ1-1; d_gene: -; v_gene: TRBV5-8; CDR3aa: CASSLERGGSEAFF; CDR3nt: TGTGCCAGCAGCTTGGAAAGGGGTGGCTCTGAAGCTTTCTTT
abundance: -; j_gene: TRBJ1-2; d_gene: -; v_gene: TRBV6-4; CDR3aa: CASSPEGVLDYTF; CDR3nt: TGTGCCAGCAGCCCCGAGGGGGTCTTAGACTACACCTTC
abundance: -; j_gene: TRBJ2-1; d_gene: TRBD2; v_gene: TRBV7-9; CDR3aa: CASSWPSGGTYNEQFF; CDR3nt: TGTGCCAGCAGCTGGCCTAGCGGGGGGACTTACAATGAGCAGTTCTTC
abundance: -; j_gene: TRBJ1-6; d_gene: -; v_gene: TRBV27; CDR3aa: CASSLSRGGVLNSPLHF; CDR3nt: TGTGCCAGCAGTTTATCGCGAGGTGGAGTTCTTAATTCACCCCTCCACTTT
abundance: -; j_gene: TRBJ2-3; d_gene: TRBD2; v_gene: TRBV6-1; CDR3aa: CASSERTSVIDTQYF; CDR3nt: TGTGCCAGCAGTGAAAGGACTAGCGTTATAGATACGCAGTATTTT
abundance: -; j_gene: TRBJ2-1; d_gene: TRBD2; v_gene: TRBV19; CDR3aa: CASSSGRAPNNEQFF; CDR3nt: TGTGCCAGTAGTAGCGGGAGGGCCCCCAACAATGAGCAGTTCTTC
abundance: -; j_gene: TRBJ2-2; d_gene: -; v_gene: TRBV5-1; CDR3aa: CASSLGQSNTGELFF; CDR3nt: TGCGCCAGCAGCTTGGGACAGTCGAACACCGGGGAGCTGTTTTTT
abundance: -; j_gene: TRBJ2-7; d_gene: -; v_gene: TRBV18; CDR3aa: CASSLNQGYEQYF; CDR3nt: TGTGCCAGCTCACTCAACCAGGGATACGAGCAGTACTTC
abundance: -; j_gene: TRBJ2-7; d_gene: TRBD1; v_gene: TRBV6-4; CDR3aa: CASSDSNPRQGAHEQYF; CDR3nt: TGTGCCAGCAGTGACTCGAACCCTCGGCAGGGGGCCCACGAGCAGTACTTC
abundance: once; j_gene: TRBJ1-2; d_gene: -; v_gene: TRBV4-2; CDR3aa: CASSQVGPQEIYGYTF; CDR3nt: TGTGCCAGCAGCCAAGTCGGGCCACAGGAAATTTATGGCTACACCTTC
abundance: -; j_gene: TRBJ2-5; d_gene: -; v_gene: TRBV7-6; CDR3aa: CASSLGATQETQYF; CDR3nt: TGTGCCAGCAGCTTAGGAGCGACCCAAGAGACCCAGTACTTC
abundance: -; j_gene: TRBJ2-7; d_gene: TRBD2; v_gene: TRBV7-6; CDR3aa: CASSSSRERGGYEQYF; CDR3nt: TGTGCCAGCAGCTCCTCCCGGGAGCGGGGGGGCTACGAGCAGTACTTC
abundance: -; j_gene: TRBJ2-6; d_gene: -; v_gene: TRBV5-1; CDR3aa: CASSLQPGQLSGANVLTF; CDR3nt: TGCGCCAGCAGCCTGCAACCCGGACAGCTCTCTGGGGCCAACGTCCTGACTTTC
abundance: -; j_gene: TRBJ2-7; d_gene: TRBD2; v_gene: TRBV11-2; CDR3aa: CASSLGLAGGRSSYEQYF; CDR3nt: TGTGCCAGCAGCTTGGGACTAGCGGGAGGCAGGAGCTCCTACGAGCAGTACTTC
abundance: -; j_gene: TRBJ1-1; d_gene: -; v_gene: TRBV19; CDR3aa: CASSIGGRGTEAFF; CDR3nt: TGTGCCAGTAGTATAGGGGGGAGGGGAACTGAAGCTTTCTTT
abundance: few; j_gene: TRBJ1-3; d_gene: TRBD1; v_gene: TRBV5-4; CDR3aa: CASSLTGSSNTIYF; CDR3nt: TGTGCCAGCAGCCTGACAGGGAGTAGCAACACCATATATTTT
abundance: -; j_gene: TRBJ2-1; d_gene: TRBD2; v_gene: TRBV4-3; CDR3aa: CASSQGTWTSGRDNEQFF; CDR3nt: TGCGCCAGCAGCCAAGGAACCTGGACTAGCGGGAGGGACAATGAGCAGTTCTTC
abundance: -; j_gene: TRBJ2-3; d_gene: -; v_gene: TRBV2; CDR3aa: CASSEGLGLARTDTQYF; CDR3nt: TGTGCCAGCAGTGAGGGGCTTGGGCTAGCCCGCACAGATACGCAGTATTTT
abundance: -; j_gene: TRBJ1-1; d_gene: TRBD1; v_gene: TRBV2; CDR3aa: CASSGQGPNTEAFF; CDR3nt: TGTGCCAGCAGTGGACAGGGTCCGAACACTGAAGCTTTCTTT
abundance: -; j_gene: TRBJ1-2; d_gene: -; v_gene: TRBV25-1; CDR3aa: CASSDLAGGYTF; CDR3nt: TGTGCCAGCAGTGACCTGGCGGGGGGCTACACCTTC
abundance: few; j_gene: TRBJ2-3; d_gene: TRBD2; v_gene: TRBV7-2; CDR3aa: CASSPGTSPDTQYF; CDR3nt: TGTGCCAGCAGCCCTGGGACTAGCCCAGATACGCAGTATTTT
abundance: -; j_gene: TRBJ2-2; d_gene: TRBD1; v_gene: TRBV6-1; CDR3aa: CASSEKVPGGSLGTGELFF; CDR3nt: TGTGCCAGCAGTGAAAAGGTACCAGGGGGATCATTAGGCACCGGGGAGCTGTTTTTT
abundance: -; j_gene: TRBJ2-7; d_gene: -; v_gene: TRBV18; CDR3aa: CASSPPSGTYEQYF; CDR3nt: TGTGCCAGCTCACCACCCTCAGGGACCTACGAGCAGTACTTC
abundance: -; j_gene: TRBJ2-1; d_gene: TRBD2; v_gene: TRBV18; CDR3aa: CASSAGLEGNNEQFF; CDR3nt: TGTGCCAGCTCAGCGGGACTAGAGGGCAACAATGAGCAGTTCTTC
abundance: -; j_gene: TRBJ1-2; d_gene: TRBD1; v_gene: TRBV7-9; CDR3aa: CASSLAGQGIFFGYTF; CDR3nt: TGTGCCAGCAGCTTAGCGGGACAGGGGATATTCTTTGGCTACACCTTC
abundance: -; j_gene: TRBJ2-1; d_gene: -; v_gene: TRBV4-3; CDR3aa: CASSRGQDEQFF; CDR3nt: TGCGCCAGCAGCCGGGGACAAGATGAGCAGTTCTTC
abundance: -; j_gene: TRBJ2-3; d_gene: TRBD1; v_gene: TRBV6-6; CDR3aa: CASTSGQGPDTQYF; CDR3nt: TGTGCCAGCACTTCTGGACAGGGCCCAGATACGCAGTATTTT
abundance: -; j_gene: TRBJ1-3; d_gene: -; v_gene: TRBV7-2; CDR3aa: CASSLIGTGGGNTIYF; CDR3nt: TGTGCCAGCAGCTTAATCGGTACGGGCGGTGGAAACACCATATATTTT
abundance: -; j_gene: TRBJ1-4; d_gene: -; v_gene: TRBV28; CDR3aa: CASRGNPAFREKLFF; CDR3nt: TGTGCCAGCAGGGGGAACCCCGCTTTTCGGGAAAAACTGTTTTTT
abundance: -; j_gene: TRBJ2-5; d_gene: -; v_gene: TRBV6-5; CDR3aa: CASKKLTSQETQYF; CDR3nt: TGTGCCAGCAAGAAACTGACTAGCCAAGAGACCCAGTACTTC
abundance: -; j_gene: TRBJ2-3; d_gene: -; v_gene: TRBV18; CDR3aa: CASSSGTDTQYF; CDR3nt: TGTGCCAGCTCATCAGGCACAGATACGCAGTATTTT
abundance: few; j_gene: TRBJ1-1; d_gene: -; v_gene: TRBV30; CDR3aa: CAWTSPGGTEAFF; CDR3nt: TGTGCCTGGACATCCCCGGGAGGCACTGAAGCTTTCTTT
abundance: -; j_gene: TRBJ2-3; d_gene: -; v_gene: TRBV11-2; CDR3aa: CASSSPSTEARNTQYF; CDR3nt: TGTGCCAGCAGCTCACCCTCGACCGAGGCCCGTAATACGCAGTATTTT
abundance: -; j_gene: TRBJ2-7; d_gene: -; v_gene: TRBV27; CDR3aa: CASSSPRPSMQYF; CDR3nt: TGTGCCAGCAGTTCCCCGCGGCCTTCTATGCAGTACTTC
abundance: -; j_gene: TRBJ2-7; d_gene: TRBD1; v_gene: TRBV5-1; CDR3aa: CASSTMTGDEQYF; CDR3nt: TGCGCCAGCAGCACCATGACAGGGGACGAGCAGTACTTC
abundance: -; j_gene: TRBJ1-6; d_gene: -; v_gene: TRBV5-1; CDR3aa: CASSLDFLSSYNSPLHF; CDR3nt: TGCGCCAGCAGCTTGGACTTTCTCAGCTCCTATAATTCACCCCTCCACTTT
abundance: -; j_gene: TRBJ2-2; d_gene: -; v_gene: TRBV21-1; CDR3aa: CASSSQGWALARGELFF; CDR3nt: TGTGCCAGCAGCTCCCAGGGGTGGGCCCTCGCCCGCGGGGAGCTGTTTTTT
abundance: -; j_gene: TRBJ1-4; d_gene: -; v_gene: TRBV11-3; CDR3aa: CASKTAVNEKLFF; CDR3nt: TGTGCCAGCAAGACAGCGGTTAATGAAAAACTGTTTTTT
abundance: -; j_gene: TRBJ1-4; d_gene: -; v_gene: TRBV7-2; CDR3aa: CASSLGGSGYEKLFF; CDR3nt: TGTGCCAGCAGCTTAGGGGGGTCAGGGTATGAAAAACTGTTTTTT
abundance: once; j_gene: TRBJ1-5; d_gene: -; v_gene: TRBV2; CDR3aa: CASSEGNSNQPQHF; CDR3nt: TGTGCCAGCAGTGAAGGGAATAGCAATCAGCCCCAGCATTTT
abundance: -; j_gene: TRBJ2-3; d_gene: -; v_gene: TRBV6-5; CDR3aa: CASSYSSGVNTQYF; CDR3nt: TGTGCCAGCAGTTACTCTTCCGGGGTGAATACGCAGTATTTT
abundance: -; j_gene: TRBJ1-4; d_gene: -; v_gene: TRBV4-1; CDR3aa: CASSQEGGGKLFF; CDR3nt: TGCGCCAGCAGCCAAGAAGGCGGGGGGAAACTGTTTTTT
abundance: -; j_gene: TRBJ2-5; d_gene: -; v_gene: TRBV7-8; CDR3aa: CASSLASMSGRTIQETQYF; CDR3nt: TGTGCCAGCAGCTTAGCGTCTATGTCGGGACGGACCATACAAGAGACCCAGTACTTC
abundance: -; j_gene: TRBJ2-7; d_gene: -; v_gene: TRBV2; CDR3aa: CASSVLGQQYF; CDR3nt: TGTGCCAGCAGTGTTCTAGGACAGCAGTACTTC
abundance: -; j_gene: TRBJ2-7; d_gene: TRBD1; v_gene: TRBV5-4; CDR3aa: CASSFQGAYEQYF; CDR3nt: TGTGCCAGCAGCTTCCAGGGGGCGTACGAGCAGTACTTC